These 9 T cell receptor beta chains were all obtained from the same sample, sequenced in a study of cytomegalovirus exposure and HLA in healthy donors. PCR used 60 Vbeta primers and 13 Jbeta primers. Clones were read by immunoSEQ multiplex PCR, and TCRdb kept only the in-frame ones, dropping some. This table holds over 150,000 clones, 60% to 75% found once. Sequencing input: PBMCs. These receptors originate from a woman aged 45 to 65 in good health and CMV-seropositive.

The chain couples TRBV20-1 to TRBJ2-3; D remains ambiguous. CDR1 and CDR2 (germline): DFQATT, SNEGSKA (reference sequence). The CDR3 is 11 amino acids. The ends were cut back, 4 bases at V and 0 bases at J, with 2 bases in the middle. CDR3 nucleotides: TGCAGTGCTACTAGCACAGATACGCAGTATTTT. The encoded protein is CSATSTDTQYF.

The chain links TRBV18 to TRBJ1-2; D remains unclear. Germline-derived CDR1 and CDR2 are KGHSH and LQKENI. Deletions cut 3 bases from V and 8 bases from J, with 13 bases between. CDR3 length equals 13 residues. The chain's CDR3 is CASSPDPREGYTF. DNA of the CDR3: TGTGCCAGCTCACCCGATCCAAGAGAGGGCTACACCTTC.

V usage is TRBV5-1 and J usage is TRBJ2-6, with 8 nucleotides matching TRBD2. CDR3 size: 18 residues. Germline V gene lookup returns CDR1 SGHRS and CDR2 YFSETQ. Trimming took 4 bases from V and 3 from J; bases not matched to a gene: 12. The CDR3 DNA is TGCGCCAGCAGCCGCGCCCCGGGGGGGGGTGTTGGGGCCAACGTCCTGACTTTC. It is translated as CASSRAPGGGVGANVLTF.

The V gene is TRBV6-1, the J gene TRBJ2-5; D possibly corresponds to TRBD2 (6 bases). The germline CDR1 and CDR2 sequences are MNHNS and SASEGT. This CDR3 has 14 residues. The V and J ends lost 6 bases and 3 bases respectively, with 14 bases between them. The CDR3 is CASSLGLVKETQYF. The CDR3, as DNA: TGTGCCAGCAGCTTGGGACTGGTTAAAGAGACCCAGTACTTC.

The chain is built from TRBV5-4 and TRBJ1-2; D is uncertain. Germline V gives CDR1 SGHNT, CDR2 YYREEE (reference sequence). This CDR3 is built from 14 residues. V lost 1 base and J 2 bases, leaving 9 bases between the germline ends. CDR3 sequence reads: CASSLSAGNYGYTF. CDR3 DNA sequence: TGTGCCAGCAGCTTGAGTGCGGGGAACTATGGCTACACCTTC.

CDR3 nucleotides: TGCGCCAGCAGCCAAGGACAGGGGTCCTTCCTCGGCGGTCAGCCCCAGCATTTT. The encoded protein is CASSQGQGSFLGGQPQHF. The chain combines TRBV4-1 with TRBJ1-5, with 8 bases matching TRBD1. Germline loops: CDR1 MGHRA, CDR2 YSYEKL. This CDR3 region has 18 residues. J was trimmed by 6 bases and V by 1 base; bases with no gene match: 14.

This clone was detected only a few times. The CDR3 reads CAWSLEGTAPLHF. The CDR3 nucleotides are TGTGCCTGGAGTCTGGAAGGGACTGCACCCCTCCACTTT. The chain joins TRBV30 to TRBJ1-6, with a tentative D call TRBD1 (5 bases). The CDR3 consists of 13 residues. V lost 2 bases to trimming and J lost 11 bases, with 13 bases between them. Germline assignment: CDR1 GTSNPN and CDR2 SVGIG (reference sequence). The entire variable domain, with the rest obtained from reference TRBV30 and TRBJ1-6, is as follows: SQTIHQWPATLVQPVGSPLSLECTVEGTSNPNLYWYRQAAGRGLQLLFYSVGIGQISSEVPQNLSASRPQDRQFILSSKKLLLSDSGFYLCAWSLEGTAPLHFGNGTRLTVT.

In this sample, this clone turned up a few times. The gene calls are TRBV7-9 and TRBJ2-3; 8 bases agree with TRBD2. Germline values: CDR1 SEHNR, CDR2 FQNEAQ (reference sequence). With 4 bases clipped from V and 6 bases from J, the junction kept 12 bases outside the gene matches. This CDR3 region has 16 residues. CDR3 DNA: TGTGCCAGCAGCTCATATAGCGGGGACTCGGCGGATACGCAGTATTTT. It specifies CASSSYSGDSADTQYF.

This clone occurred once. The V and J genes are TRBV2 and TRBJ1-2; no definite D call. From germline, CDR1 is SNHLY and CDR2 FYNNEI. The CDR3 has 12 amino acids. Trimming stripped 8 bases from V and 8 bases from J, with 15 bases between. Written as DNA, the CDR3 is TGTGCCAGCCTAGGAGGGAGGATCGGCTACACCTTC. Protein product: CASLGGRIGYTF.